Following are 28 T cell receptor beta chains from one sample sequenced in a study of cytomegalovirus exposure and HLA in healthy donors. This PCR relied on a set of 60 Vbeta primers and 13 Jbeta primers. Libraries were prepared by immunoSEQ multiplex PCR; TCRdb keeps only in-frame clonotypes and omits some of them. Among 100,000 to 150,000 clones, under 85% were seen once, and the ten largest hold over 3.5%. Material for sequencing was PBMCs. These receptors were taken from a woman aged 45-65 years in good health and CMV-seropositive.

This clone came up a few times. The gene calls are TRBV6-6 and TRBJ1-1, with a possible D match to TRBD1 (5 bases). There are 13 residues in the CDR3. Germline CDR1 reads MNHNY; CDR2 reads SVGAGI (reference sequence). V lost 5 bases, J lost 5 bases, and 12 bases lay in between. The chain's CDR3 is CASSTPGRTEAFF. The CDR3, as DNA: TGTGCCAGCAGTACACCAGGGCGAACTGAAGCTTTCTTT.

This clone was recorded a few times. The genes are TRBV6-1 and TRBJ2-1; D is perhaps TRBD2 (6 bases). The germline V gene has CDR1 MNHNS and CDR2 SASEGT. The CDR3 consists of 13 residues. Trimming took 8 bases from V and 0 from J, leaving 8 bases between them. CDR3 nucleotide sequence: TGTGCCAGCCGGACTACCTCCTACAATGAGCAGTTCTTC. Amino acid sequence: CASRTTSYNEQFF.

The chain couples TRBV11-3 to TRBJ1-5, with a weak D call TRBD1 (5 bases). V gave up 5 bases and J gave up 6 bases, with 14 bases separating them. The V gene's germline CDR1 is SGHNT and CDR2 YENEEA. The CDR3 covers 14 residues. The CDR3 DNA sequence: TGTGCCAGCAGCCCCTGTTGGGGCGGTCAGCCCCAGCATTTT. This sequence encodes CASSPCWGGQPQHF.

The rearrangement uses TRBV5-1 and TRBJ1-1; TRBD1 matches at 8 bases. CDR3 length: 14 residues. Per the germline V gene, CDR1 is SGHRS and CDR2 is YFSETQ. J was trimmed by 5 bases and V by 5 bases; bases with no gene match: 8. The DNA of the CDR3 is TGCGCCAGCAGGGCCCAGGGGGCGTGGACTGAAGCTTTCTTT. Amino acid sequence: CASRAQGAWTEAFF.

The chain is built from TRBV5-1 and TRBJ2-3; 12 bases line up with TRBD1. The CDR3 contains 17 residues. J was trimmed by 5 bases and V by 2 bases; bases with no gene match: 9. The germline gives CDR1 SGHRS, CDR2 YFSETQ. In DNA form, the CDR3 reads TGCGCCAGCAGCTTCAACCCGGGACAGGGGGCTGTAGATACGCAGTATTTT. It codes for CASSFNPGQGAVDTQYF.

The rearrangement uses TRBV10-3 and TRBJ2-3; D not resolved. V was clipped by 3 bases and J by 0 bases, with 16 bases between them. Germline assignment: CDR1 ENHRY and CDR2 SYGVKD. This CDR3 has 17 residues. The CDR3: CAISDPRQKSSTDTQYF. CDR3 sequence (DNA): TGTGCCATCAGTGATCCCCGCCAGAAATCTAGCACAGATACGCAGTATTTT.

This clone has more than one count but fewer than ten. V gene TRBV2 combines with J gene TRBJ2-7, with 9 bases identical to TRBD1. With 6 bases clipped from V and 4 bases from J, the junction kept 10 bases outside the gene matches. The length of the CDR3 is 15 residues. CDR1 and CDR2 (germline): SNHLY, FYNNEI. In DNA, the CDR3 is TGTGCCAGCAGCCGGGACAGGGATGTCCTGTACGAGCAGTACTTC. Protein product: CASSRDRDVLYEQYF.

The rearrangement joins TRBV7-3 to TRBJ2-3; 8 bases agree with TRBD2. V lost 5 bases and J lost 0; bases outside the gene matches: 1. The CDR3 is 14 amino acids. Germline loops: CDR1 SGHTA, CDR2 FQGTGA. Written as DNA, the CDR3 is TGTGCCAGCAGCGCTAGCGGGAGCACAGATACGCAGTATTTT. Translated: CASSASGSTDTQYF.

This clone was counted a single time. The chain recombines TRBV28 with TRBJ1-5; TRBD1 matches at 7 bases. The CDR3 sequence is 20 residues long. J lost 1 base, V lost 5 bases, and 20 bases had no gene match. From germline, CDR1 is MDHEN and CDR2 SYDVKM. The CDR3 DNA follows: TGTGCCAGCAGTCCCTATAGCGATATGGCCAGACAGGGAAGCAATCAGCCCCAGCATTTT. Translation: CASSPYSDMARQGSNQPQHF.

The gene calls are TRBV5-8 and TRBJ2-7, with D tentatively TRBD1 (5 bases). Trimming removed 0 bases at V and 3 bases at J, with 7 bases between. There are 13 residues in the CDR3. CDR1 and CDR2 (germline): SGHTS, YDEGEE. The CDR3 protein is CASSLEGFYEQYF. In nucleotides, the CDR3 is TGTGCCAGCAGCTTGGAGGGGTTCTACGAGCAGTACTTC. Drawing the rest from reference TRBV5-8 and TRBJ2-7, the complete variable domain is EAGVTQSPTHLIKTRGQQATLRCSPISGHTSVYWYQQALGLGLQFLLWYDEGEERNRGNFPPRFSGRQFPNYSSELNVNALELEDSALYLCASSLEGFYEQYFGPGTRLTVT.

The chain combines TRBV29-1 with TRBJ1-1, with D possibly being TRBD1 (5 bases). V dropped 1 base and J dropped 6 bases, with 15 bases sitting between them. Per germline, CDR1 SQVTM and CDR2 ANQGSEA. The CDR3 has 14 residues. CDR3: CSVEAFQGFPEAFF. The DNA for the CDR3 is TGCAGCGTTGAAGCTTTTCAGGGCTTCCCTGAAGCTTTCTTT.

The chain carries TRBV25-1 and TRBJ1-1; 9 bases fit TRBD1. The CDR3 runs 15 residues. Germline assignment: CDR1 MGHDK and CDR2 SYGVNS. The V segment lost 7 bases and the J segment 5 bases; nucleotides outside the gene matches: 11. The DNA of the CDR3 is TGTGCCAGCAAGACAGGGGGATTTTTGCGGACTGAAGCTTTCTTT. Protein sequence: CASKTGGFLRTEAFF.

This sequence joins TRBV4-3 and TRBJ2-2, with 10 bases fitting TRBD2. Unmatched junction bases numbered 6, after V lost 5 bases and J lost 3 bases. Germline values: CDR1 LGHNA, CDR2 YSLEER. CDR3 length equals 16 residues. CDR3 amino acids: CASSDSGGKDTGELFF. CDR3 in DNA: TGCGCCAGCAGCGATAGCGGGGGGAAAGACACCGGGGAGCTGTTTTTT.

The CDR3 DNA reads TGCAGCGTTGGACAGACAGACTACGAGCAGTACTTC. This sequence encodes CSVGQTDYEQYF. The chain couples TRBV29-1 to TRBJ2-7; the D gene is possibly TRBD1 (5 bases). Per the germline V gene, CDR1 is SQVTM and CDR2 is ANQGSEA. The V end was cut by 4 bases, the J end by 3 bases, with 10 bases between. CDR3 length: 12 amino acids.

This clone was recorded once. The chain carries TRBV4-1 and TRBJ1-2; tentatively, D is TRBD1 (6 bases). This CDR3 contains 15 residues. The germline V and J ends were trimmed by 3 bases and 7 bases, with 18 bases remaining between them. Germline V CDR1 and CDR2: MGHRA, YSYEKL. CDR3 sequence: CASSQGGAGLTGYTF. CDR3 nucleotide sequence: TGCGCCAGCAGCCAGGGGGGGGCAGGCTTGACTGGCTACACCTTC.

The count of this clone is one. The chain combines TRBV13 with TRBJ2-3; 7 bases match TRBD2. CDR3 length equals 16 residues. The V gene's germline CDR1 is PRHDT and CDR2 FYEKMQ (reference sequence). Unmatched junction bases numbered 6, after V lost 1 base and J lost 2 bases. Here the CDR3 reads CASSLERGTFTDTQYF. CDR3 nucleotide sequence: TGTGCCAGCAGCTTAGAGCGGGGCACCTTCACAGATACGCAGTATTTT. The full variable domain, rest sourced from reference TRBV13 and TRBJ2-3, is AAGVIQSPRHLIKEKRETATLKCYPIPRHDTVYWYQQGPGQDPQFLISFYEKMQSDKGSIPDRFSAQQFSDYHSELNMSSLELGDSALYFCASSLERGTFTDTQYFGPGTRLTVL.

The chain recombines TRBV5-4 with TRBJ2-7; 9 bases are shared with TRBD1. The CDR3 runs 14 residues. Germline CDR1 is SGHNT and CDR2 is YYREEE (reference sequence). V trimming: 5 bases; J trimming: 3 bases; junction bases outside the gene matches: 6. CDR3 protein: CASSYGTGLYEQYF. The CDR3, as DNA: TGTGCCAGCAGTTACGGGACAGGGCTCTACGAGCAGTACTTC.

The rearrangement links TRBV6-4 to TRBJ2-3; a possible D gene is TRBD1 (6 bases). Looked up from germline, CDR1 is MRHNA and CDR2 is SNTAGT. Trimming removed 2 bases from V and 2 bases from J, with 20 bases in between. This CDR3 has 18 amino acids. The CDR3 sequence is CASSDAATGNLITDTQYF. CDR3 nucleotides: TGTGCCAGCAGTGACGCCGCAACAGGGAACTTGATCACAGATACGCAGTATTTT.

The chain recombines TRBV2 with TRBJ2-2, with a weak D call TRBD2 (5 bases). V lost 7 bases to trimming and J lost 2 bases, with 8 bases between them. This CDR3 region has 13 residues. Germline CDR1 is SNHLY and CDR2 is FYNNEI. The CDR3 DNA reads as TGTGCCAGCAACCGGGGTAACACCGGGGAGCTGTTTTTT. The encoded protein is CASNRGNTGELFF. The full variable domain, its missing parts supplied by reference TRBV2 and TRBJ2-2, is EPEVTQTPSHQVTQMGQEVILRCVPISNHLYFYWYRQILGQKVEFLVSFYNNEISEKSEIFDDQFSVERPDGSNFTLKIRSTKLEDSAMYFCASNRGNTGELFFGEGSRLTVL.

This chain links TRBV28 with TRBJ2-5; D remains unclear. The CDR3 covers 11 residues. From germline, CDR1 is MDHEN and CDR2 SYDVKM. The V gene lost 5 bases and the J gene lost 4 bases, with 5 bases spanning the gap. DNA for the CDR3: TGTGCCAGCAGTAATAGAGAGACCCAGTACTTC. It yields the protein CASSNRETQYF.

This rearrangement joins TRBV11-3 to TRBJ1-2; no clear D gene. Germline loops: CDR1 SGHNT, CDR2 YENEEA. Trimming removed 5 bases at V and 1 base at J, with 8 bases between. This CDR3 has 13 residues. DNA of the CDR3: TGTGCCAGCAGCCGCGGGAATAACTATGGCTACACCTTC. Encoded protein: CASSRGNNYGYTF.

Comment on this clone: In the same sample, other DNA sequences code for this CDR3. DNA for the CDR3: TGTGCCAGCAGTGCTTGGGGGGGACGTTCCAATGAGCAGTTCTTC. Translation: CASSAWGGRSNEQFF. This chain links TRBV6-5 with TRBJ2-1; TRBD2 matches 7 bases. The CDR3 covers 15 residues. Germline V gives CDR1 MNHEY, CDR2 SVGAGI. The V gene end was trimmed by 5 bases and the J gene end by 6 bases; junction bases not matched to a gene: 10.

The chain combines TRBV5-6 with TRBJ1-2; TRBD1 might be the D (6 bases). V was clipped by 3 bases and J by 3 bases, with 12 bases between them. This CDR3 has 14 amino acids. The V gene's germline CDR1 is SGHDT and CDR2 YYEEEE. CDR3: CASSSDRKYYGYTF. The CDR3 nucleotides are TGTGCCAGCAGCTCGGACAGAAAATACTATGGCTACACCTTC.

The rearrangement links TRBV5-6 to TRBJ2-1; perhaps TRBD1 as D (6 bases). CDR1 SGHDT and CDR2 YYEEEE come from the germline V gene. This CDR3 has 16 amino acids. V lost 1 base and J 0 bases, leaving 11 bases between the germline ends. In DNA, the CDR3 is TGTGCCAGCAGCTTGATGGGGACAAGCTCCTACAATGAGCAGTTCTTC. Translating it yields CASSLMGTSSYNEQFF.

The V gene is TRBV5-6, the J gene TRBJ2-3; TRBD2 agrees at 16 bases. Germline CDR1 SGHDT, CDR2 YYEEEE. With 4 bases clipped from V and 8 bases from J, the junction kept 10 bases outside the gene matches. The CDR3 loop spans 17 amino acids. Written as DNA, the CDR3 is TGTGCCAGCAGCGGACCGGGACTAGCGGGGGGGCCGGCTACGCAGTATTTT. It translates to CASSGPGLAGGPATQYF. Full variable domain (remainder filled in from reference TRBV5-6 and TRBJ2-3): DAGVTQSPTHLIKTRGQQVTLRCSPKSGHDTVSWYQQALGQGPQFIFQYYEEEERQRGNFPDRFSGHQFPNYSSELNVNALLLGDSALYLCASSGPGLAGGPATQYFGPGTRLTVL.

About this clone itself: Within the sample, other DNA sequences also encode this same CDR3. V is TRBV2 and J is TRBJ2-1, with 9 bases fitting TRBD2. The V and J ends lost 6 bases and 5 bases, in that order; junction bases with no gene match: 2. This CDR3 spans 13 amino acids. Per the germline V gene, CDR1 is SNHLY and CDR2 is FYNNEI. The CDR3, as DNA: TGTGCCAGCAGGCTAGCGGGAAACAATGAGCAGTTCTTC. Translating it yields CASRLAGNNEQFF.

The chain combines TRBV5-1 with TRBJ2-4, with D unresolved. Germline loops: CDR1 SGHRS, CDR2 YFSETQ. The CDR3 is 14 amino acids. Trimming stripped 2 bases from V and 6 bases from J, with 12 bases between. The CDR3 spells CASSFGSIGNIQYF. For the CDR3, the DNA is TGCGCCAGCAGCTTCGGTTCAATCGGAAACATTCAGTACTTC.

This chain links TRBV7-6 with TRBJ2-7, with 14 positions matching TRBD2. The trim removed 5 bases at V and 4 bases at J, leaving 4 bases unmatched. The CDR3 length is 15 residues. From germline, CDR1 is SGHVS and CDR2 FNYEAQ. This chain's CDR3 is CASSLGTSGGYEQYF. CDR3 nucleotide sequence: TGTGCCAGCAGCCTTGGGACTAGCGGGGGTTACGAGCAGTACTTC.